This T cell receptor beta chain was captured in a study of shared clonotypes between healthy human individuals. The overall study: Every donor yielded three CD4 naive, three CD4 memory, two CD8 naive and one CD8 memory plate. Overall study results and limits: Sequencing depth was predicted to influence how clonotypes are shared among donors. In a handful of donors, about 5% of naive CD4 clonotypes appeared in common. Although depth was large, rarefaction showed that sequencing of the sorted subsets was incomplete.

This table comes from immunoSEQ multiplex PCR, and its TCRdb copy is limited to in-frame clones, with some not included. Of roughly 1,100,000 clones listed, approximately 72% were seen once; the top ten hold roughly 1.4%. Details on this clone: Its antigen is unidentified.

Germline V gives CDR1 SNHLY, CDR2 FYNNEI. After removal of 5 bases from V and 4 bases from J, the junction contained 10 bases not matched to a gene. The CDR3 has 16 residues. Sequenced sample: memory CD4+ T cells sorted from blood. Sample subset: CD45RA-negative fraction. The sequence was obtained from a man between 18 and 35 years old in good health. The chain carries TRBV2 and TRBJ2-3, with 9 bases fitting TRBD2. This CDR3 is CASSKGLAGSADTQYF. The DNA of the CDR3 is TGTGCCAGCAGTAAGGGGCTAGCGGGATCGGCAGATACGCAGTATTTT.